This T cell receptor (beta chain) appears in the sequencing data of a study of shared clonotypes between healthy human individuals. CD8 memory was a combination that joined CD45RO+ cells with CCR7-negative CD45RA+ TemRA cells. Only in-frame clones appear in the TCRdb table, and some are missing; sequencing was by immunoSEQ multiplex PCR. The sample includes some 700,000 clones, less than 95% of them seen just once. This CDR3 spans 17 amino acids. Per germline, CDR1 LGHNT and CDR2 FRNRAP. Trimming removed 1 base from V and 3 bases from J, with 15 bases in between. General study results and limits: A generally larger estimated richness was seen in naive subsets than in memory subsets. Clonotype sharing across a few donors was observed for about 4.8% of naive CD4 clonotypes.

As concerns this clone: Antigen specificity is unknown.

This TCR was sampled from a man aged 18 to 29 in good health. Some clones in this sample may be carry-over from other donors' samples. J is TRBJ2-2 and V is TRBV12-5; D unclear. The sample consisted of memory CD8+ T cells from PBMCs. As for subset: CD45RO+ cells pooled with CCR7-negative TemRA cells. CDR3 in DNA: TGTGCTAGTGGTTTGGCAGAGATGCTCCCCTACACCGGGGAGCTGTTTTTT. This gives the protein CASGLAEMLPYTGELFF.